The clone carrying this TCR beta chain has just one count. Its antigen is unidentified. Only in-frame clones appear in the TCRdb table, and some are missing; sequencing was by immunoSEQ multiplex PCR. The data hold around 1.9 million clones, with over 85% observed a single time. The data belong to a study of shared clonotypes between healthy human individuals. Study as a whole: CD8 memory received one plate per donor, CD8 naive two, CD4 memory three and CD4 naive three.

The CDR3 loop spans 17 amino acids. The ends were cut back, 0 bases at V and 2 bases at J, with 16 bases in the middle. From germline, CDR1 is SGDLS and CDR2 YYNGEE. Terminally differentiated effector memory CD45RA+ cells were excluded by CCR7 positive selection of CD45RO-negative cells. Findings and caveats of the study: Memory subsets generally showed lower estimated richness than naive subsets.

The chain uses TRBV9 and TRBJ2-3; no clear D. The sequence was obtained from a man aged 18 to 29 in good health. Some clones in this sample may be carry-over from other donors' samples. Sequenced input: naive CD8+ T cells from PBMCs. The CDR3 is CASSVASRVFPTDTQYF. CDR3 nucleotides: TGTGCCAGCAGCGTAGCCTCTAGAGTCTTCCCCACAGATACGCAGTATTTT.